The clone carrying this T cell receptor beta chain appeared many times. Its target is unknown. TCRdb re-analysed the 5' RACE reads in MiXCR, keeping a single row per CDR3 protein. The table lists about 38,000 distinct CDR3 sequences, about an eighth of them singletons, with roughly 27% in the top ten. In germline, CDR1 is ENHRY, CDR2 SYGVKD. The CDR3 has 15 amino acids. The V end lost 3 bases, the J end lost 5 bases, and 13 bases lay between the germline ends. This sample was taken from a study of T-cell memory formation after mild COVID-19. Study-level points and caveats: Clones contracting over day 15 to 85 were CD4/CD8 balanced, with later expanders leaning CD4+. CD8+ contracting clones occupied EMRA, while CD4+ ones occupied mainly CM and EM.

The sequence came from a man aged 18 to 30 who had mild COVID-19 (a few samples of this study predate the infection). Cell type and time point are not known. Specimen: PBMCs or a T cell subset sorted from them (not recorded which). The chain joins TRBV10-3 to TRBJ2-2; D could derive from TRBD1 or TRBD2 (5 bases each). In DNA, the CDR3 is TGTGCCATCAGTGACCCGAGAGGGGATACCGGGGAGCTGTTTTTT. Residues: CAISDPRGDTGELFF.